The T cell receptor (beta chain) under discussion was sequenced for a study of OX40 agonist ivuxolimab in advanced cancers. Study overall: The mean age was roughly 60 years, ranging from 23 to 79, with around four fifths of participants male. The study reported partial responses in three patients: one hepatocellular carcinoma, two cutaneous melanoma.

TCRdb keeps only in-frame clones here, not all; method: immunoSEQ multiplex PCR. The sample gives fewer than 120,000 clones, roughly 90% of which show up once; about 0.3% is in the top ten. Germline V gene lookup returns CDR1 SGHDT and CDR2 YYEEEE. The CDR3 extends over 17 amino acids. Trimming cost V 0 bases and J 2 bases; bases outside gene matches: 10. The clonotype originates from an adult with an advanced solid tumor such as melanoma, head and neck, liver or kidney cancer. The rearrangement joins TRBV5-6 to TRBJ2-7, with 8 bases that match TRBD1. The sequencing used CD4+ or CD8+ T cells sorted from blood, collected in a trial of the OX40 agonist ivuxolimab. CDR3 amino acids: CASSLAVGTGNPYEQYF. The CDR3 coding sequence is TGTGCCAGCAGCTTGGCCGTGGGGACAGGAAATCCCTACGAGCAGTACTTC.